Listed below are T cell receptor beta chains from one sample, sequenced in a study of lymphopenia after photon versus proton radiotherapy. Libraries were prepared by immunoSEQ multiplex PCR; TCRdb keeps only in-frame clonotypes and omits some of them. The profile covers roughly 58,000 clones, with 87% appearing a single time and around 13% taken by the ten largest. The sequencing used peripheral blood, collected from a patient treated with proton-based radiotherapy. These receptors were taken from a man of 80 years or more with esophageal cancer. The CDR3 runs from the conserved cysteine through the conserved F or W. Fields, in order: clone size, D gene, CDR3 length, V gene, J gene, CDR3 DNA, CDR3 protein. D genes are given only for firm matches. Size is omitted from some rows. Given values are once, few, many or a class for expanded clones.

clone size: -; D gene: -; CDR3 length: 15; V gene: TRBV18; J gene: TRBJ1-4; CDR3 DNA: TGTGCCAGCTCACCACCGGGGGGACGAGGTGAGAAACTGTTTTTT; CDR3 protein: CASSPPGGRGEKLFF
clone size: -; D gene: -; CDR3 length: 16; V gene: TRBV5-6; J gene: TRBJ1-6; CDR3 DNA: TGTGCCAGCAGCTCCCTTCGGGCAGGGCGCGATTCACCCCTCCACTTT; CDR3 protein: CASSSLRAGRDSPLHF
clone size: -; D gene: TRBD1; CDR3 length: 15; V gene: TRBV7-6; J gene: TRBJ2-3; CDR3 DNA: TGTGCCAGCAGCTGGGCAGGGGGTCGGACAGATACGCAGTATTTT; CDR3 protein: CASSWAGGRTDTQYF
clone size: -; D gene: -; CDR3 length: 14; V gene: TRBV7-2; J gene: TRBJ2-3; CDR3 DNA: TGTGCCAGCAGCCTAACCATTCCCACAGATACGCAGTATTTT; CDR3 protein: CASSLTIPTDTQYF
clone size: -; D gene: -; CDR3 length: 16; V gene: TRBV5-4; J gene: TRBJ1-6; CDR3 DNA: TGTGCCAGCAGCCAACTTGACTCACACCAAAATTCACCCCTCCACTTT; CDR3 protein: CASSQLDSHQNSPLHF
clone size: -; D gene: -; CDR3 length: 14; V gene: TRBV5-8; J gene: TRBJ2-1; CDR3 DNA: TGTGCCAGCAGCCCCCTAAGTCAGTACAATGAGCAGTTCTTC; CDR3 protein: CASSPLSQYNEQFF
clone size: -; D gene: TRBD2; CDR3 length: 15; V gene: TRBV7-2; J gene: TRBJ2-1; CDR3 DNA: TGTGCCAGCAGCTCCTTGGGCGGGGGGGCCGATGAGCAGTTCTTC; CDR3 protein: CASSSLGGGADEQFF
clone size: -; D gene: -; CDR3 length: 10; V gene: TRBV20-1; J gene: TRBJ2-1; CDR3 DNA: TGCAGTGCTAGAAAGGATGAGCAGTTCTTC; CDR3 protein: CSARKDEQFF
clone size: few; D gene: TRBD2; CDR3 length: 15; V gene: TRBV4-3; J gene: TRBJ2-1; CDR3 DNA: TGCGCCAGCAGCTACGGACTAGCGGTCTACAATGAGCAGTTCTTC; CDR3 protein: CASSYGLAVYNEQFF
clone size: -; D gene: TRBD2; CDR3 length: 15; V gene: TRBV11-3; J gene: TRBJ2-1; CDR3 DNA: TGTGCCAGCAGCCTCCTAGCGGGAGTTGGCAATGAGCAGTTCTTC; CDR3 protein: CASSLLAGVGNEQFF
clone size: -; D gene: -; CDR3 length: 13; V gene: TRBV5-4; J gene: TRBJ2-5; CDR3 DNA: TGTGCCAGCAGCACTAGCAGCCAAGAGACCCAGTACTTC; CDR3 protein: CASSTSSQETQYF
clone size: once; D gene: -; CDR3 length: 14; V gene: TRBV7-9; J gene: TRBJ2-2; CDR3 DNA: TGTGCCAGCACCTATTTTCACGGTACCGGGGAGCTGTTTTTT; CDR3 protein: CASTYFHGTGELFF
clone size: -; D gene: TRBD2; CDR3 length: 12; V gene: TRBV29-1; J gene: TRBJ2-3; CDR3 DNA: TGCAGCGTTGAAGTAGGGCTAGCGGGAGGTTATTTT; CDR3 protein: CSVEVGLAGGYF
clone size: -; D gene: -; CDR3 length: 14; V gene: TRBV6-1; J gene: TRBJ1-6; CDR3 DNA: TGTGCCAGCAGAGCCAACCCCTATAATTCACCCCTCCACTTT; CDR3 protein: CASRANPYNSPLHF
clone size: -; D gene: -; CDR3 length: 14; V gene: TRBV30; J gene: TRBJ1-1; CDR3 DNA: TGTGCCTGGGCTCTTCCCGGGGATAACACTGAAGCTTTCTTT; CDR3 protein: CAWALPGDNTEAFF
clone size: -; D gene: -; CDR3 length: 10; V gene: TRBV7-2; J gene: TRBJ2-5; CDR3 DNA: TGTGCCAGCAGCTTAGAGACCCAGTACTTC; CDR3 protein: CASSLETQYF
clone size: -; D gene: TRBD2; CDR3 length: 14; V gene: TRBV19; J gene: TRBJ2-1; CDR3 DNA: TGTGCCAGTACCACAGCGGGGGGGCGCAATGAGCAGTTCTTC; CDR3 protein: CASTTAGGRNEQFF
clone size: -; D gene: -; CDR3 length: 14; V gene: TRBV9; J gene: TRBJ2-5; CDR3 DNA: TGTGCCAGCAGCGTAGATCAGGGCCGGGAGACCCAGTACTTC; CDR3 protein: CASSVDQGRETQYF
clone size: -; D gene: -; CDR3 length: 13; V gene: TRBV5-1; J gene: TRBJ2-7; CDR3 DNA: TGCGCCAGCAGCTTCACTGGAACCTACGAGCAGTACTTC; CDR3 protein: CASSFTGTYEQYF
clone size: -; D gene: -; CDR3 length: 16; V gene: TRBV6-6; J gene: TRBJ1-3; CDR3 DNA: TGTGCCAGCAGATCCCACGACAGGAGCTCTGGAAACACCATATATTTT; CDR3 protein: CASRSHDRSSGNTIYF
clone size: few; D gene: -; CDR3 length: 13; V gene: TRBV30; J gene: TRBJ1-1; CDR3 DNA: TGTGCCTGGAGTCGGCTTCTGAACACTGAAGCTTTCTTT; CDR3 protein: CAWSRLLNTEAFF
clone size: -; D gene: -; CDR3 length: 14; V gene: TRBV5-8; J gene: TRBJ2-3; CDR3 DNA: TGTGCCAGCAGTAGGACTATCAGCACAGATACGCAGTATTTT; CDR3 protein: CASSRTISTDTQYF